The clone carrying this TCR beta chain occurred a few times. This entry belongs to a study of T-cell reconstitution after alpha-beta-depleted transplantation in children. Per the germline V gene, CDR1 is SGHTA and CDR2 is FQGTGA. This CDR3 has 12 amino acids. The V segment lost 5 bases and the J segment 8 bases; nucleotides outside the gene matches: 5. Unique molecular identifiers tagged the TCRbeta library. TCRdb redid the calling of the PCR reads with MiXCR, one entry per CDR3 protein. The sample lists roughly 500,000 distinct CDR3 sequences; about 16% were seen once. The chain combines TRBV7-3 with TRBJ1-1, with TRBD1 identical over 7 bases. The material was PBMCs from the stem cell graft donor, obtained from the stem cell graft. This receptor was obtained from a human donor who donated a stem cell graft to a child with acute lymphoblastic leukemia. CDR3 loop: CASSGVGQEAFF. As DNA, the CDR3 is TGTGCCAGCAGCGGGGTGGGACAGGAAGCTTTCTTT.